The present TCR beta chain was sequenced within a study of beta chain features in type 1 diabetes. Trimming at V came to 5 bases and at J to 5 bases, leaving 9 bases not matched to a gene. There are 14 residues in the CDR3. Germline values: CDR1 MNHNS, CDR2 SASEGT. This clone occurred a few times. The investigators reverse transcribed all of the isolated RNA, so they sequenced expressed TCRB transcripts. Here immunoSEQ multiplex PCR was the method, and the copy in TCRdb shows in-frame clones only, minus some. The repertoire holds fewer than 20,000 clones, 40% to 55% seen once, with around 0.53% in the top ten.

The sequenced sample was stem cell memory CD4+ T cells from blood. This chain joins TRBV6-1 and TRBJ2-7, with 7 positions matching TRBD2. The receptor's source is a woman between 40 and 50 years old in good health. The CDR3 reads CASSRGDRGHEQYF. Here the CDR3 DNA reads TGTGCCAGCAGTCGGGGGGATCGCGGACACGAGCAGTACTTC.